This TCR beta chain comes out of a study of CD8+ T cells in alopecia areata. Across the whole study: Treated individuals took tofacitinib by mouth, 5 to 10 mg twice daily. Findings and caveats of the study: Higher clonality than in normal scalp was seen in lesional scalp, especially alopecia totalis/universalis.

The CDR3 has 12 residues. Germline V gene lookup returns CDR1 GTSNPN and CDR2 SVGIG (reference sequence). Trimming left V 2 bases short and J 5 bases short, with 9 bases between. Treatment defined: oral pan-JAK inhibitor, 5-10 mg twice daily. In its sample, this clone was seen a few times. Its specificity is unknown. RNA extraction and reverse transcription yielded cDNA as sequencing template. Sequenced by immunoSEQ multiplex PCR; TCRdb stores in-frame clones only, minus some. The sample has some 150,000 clones; approximately 52% are singletons. This chain joins TRBV30 and TRBJ1-1, with D tentatively TRBD1 (5 bases). The source material was CD4+ T cells sorted from blood, sampled between weeks 55 and 70, from a patient treated with tofacitinib. This clonotype was sampled from a human donor with alopecia areata. CDR3 amino acids: CAWSRGITEAFF. CDR3 coding DNA: TGTGCCTGGAGTCGGGGGATAACTGAAGCTTTCTTT.